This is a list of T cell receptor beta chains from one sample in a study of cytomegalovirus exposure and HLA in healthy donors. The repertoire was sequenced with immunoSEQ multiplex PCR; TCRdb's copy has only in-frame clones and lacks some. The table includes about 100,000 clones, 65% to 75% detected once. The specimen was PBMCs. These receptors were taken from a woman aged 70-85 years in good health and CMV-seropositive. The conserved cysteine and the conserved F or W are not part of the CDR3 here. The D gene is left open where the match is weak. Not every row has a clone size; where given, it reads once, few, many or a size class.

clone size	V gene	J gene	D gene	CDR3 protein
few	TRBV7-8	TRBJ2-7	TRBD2	ASSREGEQY
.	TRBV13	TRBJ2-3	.	ASSSLQESTDTQY
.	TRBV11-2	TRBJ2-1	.	ASSLASRWNEQF
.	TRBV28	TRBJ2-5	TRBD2	ASSLAGGPAGETQY
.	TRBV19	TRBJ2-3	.	ASRPGGADTQY
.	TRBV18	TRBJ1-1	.	ASSPEATEAF
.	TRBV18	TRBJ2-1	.	ASSKTSSYNEQF
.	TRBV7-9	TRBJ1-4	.	ASSPGRGGPFLKLF
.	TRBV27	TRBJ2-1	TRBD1	ASHSRDRVINEQF
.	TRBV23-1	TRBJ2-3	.	ASSQSNRGTDTQY
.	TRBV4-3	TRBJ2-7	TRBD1	ASSPNTGGYEQY
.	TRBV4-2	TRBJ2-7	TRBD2	ASSQEGGRAYYEQY
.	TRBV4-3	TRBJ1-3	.	ASSQTDSGNTIY
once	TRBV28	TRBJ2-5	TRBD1	ASSFEGAKTQY
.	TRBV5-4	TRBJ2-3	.	ASSIGSSTDTQY
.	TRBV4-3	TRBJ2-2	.	ASSQDWRNTGELF
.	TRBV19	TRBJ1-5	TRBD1	ASSTGTGYGQPQH
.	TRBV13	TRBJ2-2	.	ASSWRVGGTGELF
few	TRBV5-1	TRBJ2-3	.	ASSLDAGNSADTQY
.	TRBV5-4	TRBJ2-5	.	ASNRRNIQETQY
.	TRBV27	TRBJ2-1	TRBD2	ASRLKASGTYNEQF
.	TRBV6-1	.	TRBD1	ASSATGSGEQY
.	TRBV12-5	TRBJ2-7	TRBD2	ASGLFSSGRMGEQY
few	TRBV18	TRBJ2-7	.	ASSPQTYEQY
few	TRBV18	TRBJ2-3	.	ASSPGGTSDTQY
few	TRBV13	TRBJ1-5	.	ASSTGRNQPQH
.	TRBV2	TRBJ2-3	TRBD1	ASDRGQRGEDTQY
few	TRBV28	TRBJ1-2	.	ASSIQGFGYT
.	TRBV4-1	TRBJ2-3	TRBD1	ASSQDDTGGSTDTQY
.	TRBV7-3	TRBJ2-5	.	ASSLWAEETQY
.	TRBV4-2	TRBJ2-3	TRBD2	ASSQRGGLSTDTQY
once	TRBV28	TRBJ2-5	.	ASSISGDLETQY
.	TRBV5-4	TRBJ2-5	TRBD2	ASSARLAGKETQY
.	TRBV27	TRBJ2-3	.	ASSFFEGVTDTQY
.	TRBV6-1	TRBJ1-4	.	ASKETLNEKLF
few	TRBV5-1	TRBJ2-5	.	ASSLGSTALETQY
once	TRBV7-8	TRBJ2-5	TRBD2	ASSLGLRGSQETQY
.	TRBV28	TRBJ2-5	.	ASSFTSGRKKTQY
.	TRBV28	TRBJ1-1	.	ASSTEGLGRTEAF
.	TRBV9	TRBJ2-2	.	ASSVGRPGTGELF
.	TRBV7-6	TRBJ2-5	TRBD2	ASSWTSGEETQY
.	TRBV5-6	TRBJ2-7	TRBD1	ASSSVNRGHYEQY
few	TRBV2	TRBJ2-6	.	ASSERSGANVLT
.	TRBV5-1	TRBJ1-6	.	ASSPGLPGDNSPLH
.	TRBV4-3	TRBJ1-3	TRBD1	ASSPQGVDGNTIY
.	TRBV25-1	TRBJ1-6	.	ASSPAGNSPLH
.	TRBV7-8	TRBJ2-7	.	ASSLAQLRGNSPAYEQY
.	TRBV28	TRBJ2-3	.	ASSPRGTDTQY
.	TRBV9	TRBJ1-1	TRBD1	ASSVEGGQNTEAF
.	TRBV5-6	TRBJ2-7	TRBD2	ASRMGGSRYEQY
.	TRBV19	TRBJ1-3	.	ASSTAAATGNTIY
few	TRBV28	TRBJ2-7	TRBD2	ASSSSPTSGASYEQY
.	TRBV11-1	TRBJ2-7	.	ASSPRVPLREQY
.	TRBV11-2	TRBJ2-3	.	ASSLYTDTQY
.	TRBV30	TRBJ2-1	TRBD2	AWNFWEGYNEQF